This entry lists 8 T cell receptor beta chains sequenced from one sample in a study of blood T cell repertoires in COVID-19. The repertoire was sequenced with immunoSEQ multiplex PCR; TCRdb's copy has only in-frame clones and lacks some. The table records under 500,000 clones, nearly 90% of them present only once. Sample: PBMCs or T cells enriched from blood (not recorded which). Every receptor here comes from a woman aged 18-29 years with acute COVID-19.

V usage is TRBV19 and J usage is TRBJ1-1; weak D call: TRBD1 (6 bases). CDR1 and CDR2 (germline): LNHDA, SQIVND (reference sequence). V was pared by 3 bases and J by 5 bases, with 16 bases between. The CDR3 consists of 15 residues. CDR3 protein: CASSITIGRGTEAFF. The CDR3 nucleotides read TGTGCCAGTAGTATCACCATAGGGAGGGGGACTGAAGCTTTCTTT. The variable domain in full, completed from reference TRBV19 and TRBJ1-1, reads DGGITQSPKYLFRKEGQNVTLSCEQNLNHDAMYWYRQDPGQGLRLIYYSQIVNDFQKGDIAEGYSVSREKKESFPLTVTSAQKNPTAFYLCASSITIGRGTEAFFGQGTRLTVV.

V gene TRBV2 combines with J gene TRBJ1-1; perhaps TRBD1 as D (5 bases). CDR3 length equals 14 residues. Trimming pared 7 bases from V and 5 bases from J, leaving 17 bases between. CDR1 and CDR2 from the germline V gene are SNHLY and FYNNEI. CDR3: CASTLGLGRTEAFF. The CDR3 DNA follows: TGTGCCAGCACCCTGGGACTTGGGAGGACTGAAGCTTTCTTT. Combining the CDR3 with reference TRBV2 and TRBJ1-1 gives the whole variable domain EPEVTQTPSHQVTQMGQEVILRCVPISNHLYFYWYRQILGQKVEFLVSFYNNEISEKSEIFDDQFSVERPDGSNFTLKIRSTKLEDSAMYFCASTLGLGRTEAFFGQGTRLTVV.

The CDR3 loop reads CASKKASGETFYEQYF. CDR3 nucleotides: TGTGCCAGTAAGAAGGCTAGCGGGGAAACCTTCTACGAGCAGTACTTC. The chain couples TRBV19 to TRBJ2-7; 9 nucleotides line up with TRBD2. This CDR3 is 16 amino acids long. From germline, CDR1 is LNHDA and CDR2 SQIVND (reference sequence). Germline trimming cut 7 bases from V and 3 bases from J; bases unmatched to any gene: 13.

The sample holds a few counts of this clone. This sequence joins TRBV6-5 and TRBJ1-5, with D possibly matching TRBD1 (6 bases). Trimming removed 5 bases from V and 4 bases from J, with 9 bases in between. This CDR3 has 13 amino acids. Germline V lookup: CDR1 MNHEY, CDR2 SVGAGI. CDR3 sequence: CASSMTGNQPQHF. The CDR3 coding sequence is TGTGCCAGCAGTATGACAGGTAATCAGCCCCAGCATTTT.

This clone was seen only a few times. The gene calls are TRBV7-6 and TRBJ1-5; the D is unclear. Trimming stripped 0 bases from V and 2 bases from J, with 11 bases between. Germline V gene sequence: CDR1 SGHVS, CDR2 FNYEAQ. The CDR3 is made up of 16 amino acids. The CDR3 region is CASSLASGGRNQPQHF. The CDR3 DNA reads TGTGCCAGCAGCTTAGCTTCGGGAGGCCGCAATCAGCCCCAGCATTTT.

The chain joins TRBV14 to TRBJ1-1; TRBD1 might be the D (6 bases). The V and J ends lost 4 bases and 10 bases respectively, with 10 bases between them. Germline lookup yields CDR1 SGHDN and CDR2 FVKESK. The CDR3 totals 11 residues. The CDR3 loop is CASSLGTTAFF. CDR3 nucleotides: TGTGCCAGCAGCCTCGGGACAACAGCTTTCTTT.

The chain links TRBV28 to TRBJ2-7; 7 bases fit TRBD2. This CDR3 has 14 residues. Germline-derived CDR1 and CDR2 are MDHEN and SYDVKM. The V gene end was trimmed by 5 bases and the J gene end by 3 bases; junction bases not matched to a gene: 7. CDR3 in DNA: TGTGCCAGCAGTCCCCTGGGGGGGAGCTACGAGCAGTACTTC. Translating gives CASSPLGGSYEQYF. Complete variable domain (other parts from reference TRBV28 and TRBJ2-7): DVKVTQSSRYLVKRTGEKVFLECVQDMDHENMFWYRQDPGLGLRLIYFSYDVKMKEKGDIPEGYSVSREKKERFSLILESASTNQTSMYLCASSPLGGSYEQYFGPGTRLTVT.

The chain recombines TRBV24-1 with TRBJ2-2, with TRBD2 as a possible D gene (5 bases). CDR3 size: 15 residues. The germline CDR1 and CDR2 sequences are KGHDR and SFDVKD. Trimming cost V 4 bases and J 3 bases, with 11 bases left between them. The DNA of the CDR3 is TGTGCCACCAGTGACCATACTAGACACACCGGGGAGCTGTTTTTT. Translating gives CATSDHTRHTGELFF.